This TCR beta chain was sequenced for a study of blood T cell repertoires in COVID-19. Measured with immunoSEQ multiplex PCR; TCRdb has only the in-frame clones, and not every one. Of about 170,000 clones detected, roughly 80% appear once; the ten largest clones hold about 8.3%. The sequence came from a man in his sixties with acute or convalescent COVID-19. The sample comprised peripheral blood.

As DNA, the CDR3 is TGCGCCAGCAGCCAAGCCCTCGGAGTCGCTGAGCAGTTCTTC. Translation gives CASSQALGVAEQFF. The chain joins TRBV4-1 to TRBJ2-1, with no clear D. Per the germline V gene, CDR1 is MGHRA and CDR2 is YSYEKL. Trimming stripped 1 base from V and 9 bases from J, with 13 bases between. There are 14 residues in the CDR3.